This TCR beta chain originates from a study of blood T cell repertoires in COVID-19. Living in about two dozen US areas, the participants were between about 18 and 95 years of age. Cohorts were based on clinical histories the participants reported. Original analysis: It was from reference gene primer amplification that nucleated cell counts were estimated. Assay: immunoSEQ multiplex PCR; the TCRdb copy retains only in-frame clones and omits some. V, J and clone size were drawn from that table, and D and trimming were deduced from the DNA. This table holds under 150,000 clones, approximately 87% found once. The source is a woman aged 25 to 39 with acute COVID-19. Sequenced material: PBMCs or T cells enriched from blood (not recorded which).

The CDR3 here is CASSYFAGERGYTF. CDR3 bases: TGTGCCAGCAGTTACTTTGCGGGGGAGCGTGGCTACACCTTC. This sequence joins TRBV6-2 or TRBV6-3 and TRBJ1-2; a weak D match, TRBD1 (5 bases). The CDR3 covers 14 residues. Germline CDR1 MNHEY, CDR2 SVGEGT. Trimming shortened V by 1 base and J by 7 bases, and 13 bases separated the two germline ends.